This TCR beta chain was sequenced in a study of blood T cells in healthy people across ages. On the study more broadly: Per two T cells, template switching captured roughly one barcoded beta molecule. General observations from the study: Relative to aged donors, long-lived donors carried more naive CD4+ cells and displayed higher diversity. Across the age range, TCR beta diversity per million T cells fell in a roughly linear way.

This clonotype was seen a few times. Its antigen is undetermined. Researchers collected about 10 milliliters of peripheral blood from every single donor. V gave up 6 bases and J gave up 4 bases; unmatched junction bases: 18. From germline, CDR1 is LNHNV and CDR2 YYDKDF (reference sequence). The CDR3 runs 18 residues. PCR was performed a second time for about 6 to 12 cycles using a sample-barcoded 5' primer and a J-beta primer mix. Each CDR3 protein gets one entry after TCRdb re-called the 5' RACE reads with MiXCR. Among 550,000 to 750,000 distinct CDR3 sequences, around 21% were seen once, and the ten largest hold 3% to 4%.

What was sequenced was blood. This receptor was taken from a man aged 65 to 79 in good health. This sequence joins TRBV15 and TRBJ2-1; 7 bases fit TRBD2. CDR3 nucleotides: TGTGCCACCAGTACTGGCGGGAGTAAGCGTGGGGCTTACAATGAGCAGTTCTTC. Its translation is CATSTGGSKRGAYNEQFF.